The 8 T cell receptor beta chains given below trace back to one sample, sequenced in a study of T-cell reconstitution after alpha-beta-depleted transplantation in children. TCRbeta library preparation incorporated unique molecular identifiers. TCRdb itself ran the PCR reads through MiXCR, one entry per CDR3 protein. The table lists under 250,000 distinct CDR3 sequences, approximately 17% of them singletons. The sample consisted of PBMCs, mostly from graft donor cells, taken 360 days after TCRalphabeta/CD19-depleted stem cell transplant. The receptor source for this set is a male patient between 2 and 15 years old who had a stem cell transplant for acute lymphoblastic leukemia, so the T cells may come from the graft donor.

The J gene is TRBJ1-1, the V gene TRBV4-2; D perhaps matches TRBD1 (6 bases). The length of the CDR3 is 15 residues. V was cut by 3 bases and J by 1 base, with 12 bases left in between. Germline V CDR1 and CDR2: LGHNA, YNFKEQ. CDR3 region: CASSQDGQPNTEAFF. CDR3 DNA sequence: TGTGCCAGCAGCCAGGACGGACAGCCGAACACTGAAGCTTTCTTT.

This chain links TRBV27 with TRBJ2-3; D not resolved. Trimming took off 2 bases at V and 5 bases at J, with 14 bases between the two ends. Germline V gene lookup returns CDR1 MNHEY and CDR2 SMNVEV (reference sequence). CDR3 size: 15 residues. CDR3 DNA sequence: TGTGCCAGCAGTTTAAGAGATAGGGAAGGAGATACGCAGTATTTT. Protein sequence: CASSLRDREGDTQYF.

This clonotype was counted only a few times. The genes are TRBV12-3 or TRBV12-4 and TRBJ2-3; D perhaps matches TRBD2 (5 bases). The CDR3 spans 16 residues. Trimming removed 3 bases at V and 6 bases at J, with 19 bases between. CDR3 nucleotide sequence: TGTGCCAGCAGTTTGGACGCTACGGGGAGTACGGATACGCAGTATTTT. It codes for CASSLDATGSTDTQYF.

The chain has TRBV19 and TRBJ2-2; 7 bases fit TRBD1. This CDR3 comprises 14 residues. V dropped 5 bases and J dropped 5; count of bases not matched to a gene: 5. Germline assignment: CDR1 LNHDA and CDR2 SQIVND (reference sequence). The CDR3 DNA follows: TGTGCCAGTAGTCGACAGGGAGAAACCGGGGAGCTGTTTTTT. Translation: CASSRQGETGELFF. The full variable domain, with the rest looked up from reference TRBV19 and TRBJ2-2, is DGGITQSPKYLFRKEGQNVTLSCEQNLNHDAMYWYRQDPGQGLRLIYYSQIVNDFQKGDIAEGYSVSREKKESFPLTVTSAQKNPTAFYLCASSRQGETGELFFGEGSRLTVL.

This clonotype has a handful of counts. V gene TRBV5-6 combines with J gene TRBJ2-1; no clear D gene. Looked up from germline, CDR1 is SGHDT and CDR2 is YYEEEE. With 4 bases removed from V and 1 base from J, the gap between germline ends came to 21 bases. This CDR3 has 18 residues. Here the CDR3 reads CASSDYNRLAGSYNEQFF. DNA for the CDR3: TGTGCCAGCAGCGATTATAATCGGCTGGCCGGTTCCTACAATGAGCAGTTCTTC.

This clonotype has ten or more counts. V is TRBV12-3 or TRBV12-4 and J is TRBJ2-2, with unresolved D. The length of the CDR3 is 15 residues. V lost 3 bases, J lost 4 bases, and 12 bases lay in between. CDR3 amino acids: CASSLRRSSTGELFF. The CDR3 DNA is TGTGCCAGCAGTTTGAGACGCTCATCCACCGGGGAGCTGTTTTTT.

Only a few counts were recorded for this clonotype. This rearrangement joins TRBV7-6 to TRBJ1-5; no clear D. V gave up 1 base and J gave up 1 base, with 8 bases separating them. The CDR3 contains 15 residues. Germline V gene lookup returns CDR1 SGHVS and CDR2 FNYEAQ. The CDR3 loop reads CASSLGPRSNQPQHF. CDR3 bases: TGTGCCAGCAGCTTAGGGCCCAGGAGCAATCAGCCCCAGCATTTT.

In its sample, this clonotype was seen once. At one end, the junction sequence differs from germline, possibly due to a read error. This rearrangement joins TRBV12-3 or TRBV12-4 to TRBJ1-1; D uncertain. The CDR3 totals 14 residues. CDR3 in DNA: TGTACCAGCAGTTTATTCCGACTGAACACTGAAGCTTTCTTT. This gives the protein CTSSLFRLNTEAFF.